Sequencing of this T cell receptor beta chain was carried out in a study of T cell repertoires in cytomegalovirus infection. On the study more broadly: CMV epitopes, recently identified HLA-C-restricted and well-studied HLA-B-restricted, were used. Indications of both CMV infection and matching HLA type were provided by public TCR beta signatures. Points from the study as a whole: Of the TCR beta families, the public ones yielded a cumulative frequency that identified carriers of CMV plus the relevant HLA. The study found HLA-C-restricted CMV-specific TCR beta clonotypes dominating the ex vivo response.

This clonotype has at least ten counts. Its cognate antigen is unknown. TCRdb reprocessed the reads with MiXCR, giving one entry per CDR3 protein. This sample yields hundreds of thousands of distinct CDR3 sequences, of which about 30% are seen a single time; roughly 18% belongs to the top ten. V was cut by 6 bases and J by 6 bases, with 9 bases left in between. The CDR3 consists of 12 residues. CDR1 is MDHEN and CDR2 is SYDVKM in the germline V gene. Sequencing was performed on cultured PBMCs, taken from culture after CMV antigen stimulation. The sequence came from a human donor in good health (CMV status not recorded). Some clones in this sample may be carry-over from other donors' samples. The genes are TRBV28 and TRBJ2-1; D gene uncertain. CDR3 nucleotides: TGTGCCAGCAGCTTGACTGCCAATGAGCAGTTCTTC. It yields the protein CASSLTANEQFF.